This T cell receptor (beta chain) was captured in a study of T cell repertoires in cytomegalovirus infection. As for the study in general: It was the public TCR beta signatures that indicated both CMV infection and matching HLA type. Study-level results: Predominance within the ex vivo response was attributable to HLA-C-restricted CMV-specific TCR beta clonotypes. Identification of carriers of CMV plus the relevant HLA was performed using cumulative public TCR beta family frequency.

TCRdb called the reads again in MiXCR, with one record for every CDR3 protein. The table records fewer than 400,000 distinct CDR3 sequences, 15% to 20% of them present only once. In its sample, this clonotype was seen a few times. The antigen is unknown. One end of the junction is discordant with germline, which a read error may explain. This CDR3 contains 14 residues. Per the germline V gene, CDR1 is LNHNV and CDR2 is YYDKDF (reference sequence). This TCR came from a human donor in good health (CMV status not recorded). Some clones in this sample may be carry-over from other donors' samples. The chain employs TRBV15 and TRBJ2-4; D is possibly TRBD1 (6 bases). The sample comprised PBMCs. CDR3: CATSRATRTASPHF. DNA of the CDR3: TGTGCCACCAGCAGAGCAACCCGGACAGCGAGTCCGCACTTC.